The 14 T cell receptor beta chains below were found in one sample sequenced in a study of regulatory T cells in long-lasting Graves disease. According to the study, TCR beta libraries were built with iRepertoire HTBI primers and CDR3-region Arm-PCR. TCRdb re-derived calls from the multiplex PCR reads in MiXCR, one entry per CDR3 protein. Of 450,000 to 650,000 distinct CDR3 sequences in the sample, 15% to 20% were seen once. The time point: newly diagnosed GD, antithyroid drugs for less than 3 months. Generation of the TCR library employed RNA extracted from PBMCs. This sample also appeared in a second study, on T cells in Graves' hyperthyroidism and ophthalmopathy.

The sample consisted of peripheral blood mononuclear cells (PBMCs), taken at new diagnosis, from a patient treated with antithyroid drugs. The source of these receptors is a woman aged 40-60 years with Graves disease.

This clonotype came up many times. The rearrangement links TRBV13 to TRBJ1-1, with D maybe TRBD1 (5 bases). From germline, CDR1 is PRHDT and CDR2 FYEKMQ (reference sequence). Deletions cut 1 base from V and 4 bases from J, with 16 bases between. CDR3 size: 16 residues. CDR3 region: CASSLDYWGRSTEAFF. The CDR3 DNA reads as TGTGCCAGCAGCTTAGATTACTGGGGCCGGAGCACTGAAGCTTTCTTT.

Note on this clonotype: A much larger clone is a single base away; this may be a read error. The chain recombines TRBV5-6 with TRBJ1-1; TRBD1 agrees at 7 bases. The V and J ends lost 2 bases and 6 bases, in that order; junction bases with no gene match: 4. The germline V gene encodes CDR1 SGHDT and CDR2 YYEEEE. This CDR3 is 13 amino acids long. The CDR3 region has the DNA TGTGCCAGCAGCTTTGACAGGGAGGCTGAAGCTTTCTTT. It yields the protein CASSFDREAEAFF.

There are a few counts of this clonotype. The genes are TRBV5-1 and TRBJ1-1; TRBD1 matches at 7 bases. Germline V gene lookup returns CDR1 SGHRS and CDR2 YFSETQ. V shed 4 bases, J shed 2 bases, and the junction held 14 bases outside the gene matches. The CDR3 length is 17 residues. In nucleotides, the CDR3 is TGCGCCAGCAGCCAAATACAGGGGATTATGTCTAACACTGAAGCTTTCTTT. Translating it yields CASSQIQGIMSNTEAFF. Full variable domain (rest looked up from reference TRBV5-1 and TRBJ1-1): KAGVTQTPRYLIKTRGQQVTLSCSPISGHRSVSWYQQTPGQGLQFLFEYFSETQRNKGNFPGRFSGRQFSNSRSEMNVSTLELGDSALYLCASSQIQGIMSNTEAFFGQGTRLTVV.

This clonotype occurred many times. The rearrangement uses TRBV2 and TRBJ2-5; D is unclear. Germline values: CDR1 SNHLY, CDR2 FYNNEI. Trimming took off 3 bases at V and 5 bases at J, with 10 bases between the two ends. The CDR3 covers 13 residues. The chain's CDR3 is CASSDQQWETQYF. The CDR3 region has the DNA TGTGCCAGCAGTGACCAACAGTGGGAGACCCAGTACTTC.

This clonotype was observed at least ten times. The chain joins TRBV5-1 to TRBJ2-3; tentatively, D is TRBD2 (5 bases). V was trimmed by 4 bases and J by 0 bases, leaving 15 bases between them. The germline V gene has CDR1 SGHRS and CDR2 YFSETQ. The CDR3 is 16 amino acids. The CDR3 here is CASSLVGPGSTDTQYF. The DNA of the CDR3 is TGCGCCAGCAGCCTGGTGGGCCCGGGGAGCACAGATACGCAGTATTTT.

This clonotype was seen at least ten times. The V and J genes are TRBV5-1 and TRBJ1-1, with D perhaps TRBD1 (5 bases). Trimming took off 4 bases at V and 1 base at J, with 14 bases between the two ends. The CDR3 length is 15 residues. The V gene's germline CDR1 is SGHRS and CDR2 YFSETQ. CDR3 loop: CASSLGGVGNTEAFF. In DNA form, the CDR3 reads TGCGCCAGCAGCCTGGGAGGGGTAGGGAACACTGAAGCTTTCTTT.

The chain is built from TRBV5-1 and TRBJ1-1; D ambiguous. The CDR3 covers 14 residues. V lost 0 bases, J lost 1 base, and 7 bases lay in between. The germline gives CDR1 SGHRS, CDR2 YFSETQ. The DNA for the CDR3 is TGCGCCAGCAGCTTGGGACCCCAGAACACTGAAGCTTTCTTT. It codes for CASSLGPQNTEAFF.

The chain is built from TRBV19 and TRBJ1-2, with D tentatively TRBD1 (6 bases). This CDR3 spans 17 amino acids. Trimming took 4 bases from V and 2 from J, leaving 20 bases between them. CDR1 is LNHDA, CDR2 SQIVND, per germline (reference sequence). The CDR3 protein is CASSTKGTTIINYGYTF. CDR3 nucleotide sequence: TGTGCCAGTAGTACCAAAGGGACAACCATCATAAACTATGGCTACACCTTC.

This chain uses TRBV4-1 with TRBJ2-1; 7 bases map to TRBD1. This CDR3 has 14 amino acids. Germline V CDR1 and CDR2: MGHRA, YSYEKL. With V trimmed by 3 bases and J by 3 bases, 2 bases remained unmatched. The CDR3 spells CASSHWTGYNEQFF. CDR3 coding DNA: TGCGCCAGCAGCCATTGGACAGGCTACAATGAGCAGTTCTTC.

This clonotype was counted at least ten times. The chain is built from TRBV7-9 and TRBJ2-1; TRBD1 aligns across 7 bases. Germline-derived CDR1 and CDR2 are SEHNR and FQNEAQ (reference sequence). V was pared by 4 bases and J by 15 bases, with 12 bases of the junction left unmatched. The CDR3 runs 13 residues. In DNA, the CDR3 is TGTGCCAGCAGCTCTAGACCACAGGGGCCGGGGTTCTTC. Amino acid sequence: CASSSRPQGPGFF. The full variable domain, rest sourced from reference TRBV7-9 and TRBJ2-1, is DTGVSQNPRHKITKRGQNVTFRCDPISEHNRLYWYRQTLGQGPEFLTYFQNEAQLEKSRLLSDRFSAERPKGSFSTLEIQRTEQGDSAMYLCASSSRPQGPGFFGPGTRLTVL.

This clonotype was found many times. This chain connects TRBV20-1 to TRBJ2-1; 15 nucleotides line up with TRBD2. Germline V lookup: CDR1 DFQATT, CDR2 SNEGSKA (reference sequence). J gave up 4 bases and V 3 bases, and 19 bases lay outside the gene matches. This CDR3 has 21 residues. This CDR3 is CSARIIGTSGGLPPRYNEQFF. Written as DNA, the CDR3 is TGCAGTGCTAGGATAATAGGGACTAGCGGGGGGCTGCCTCCCCGGTACAATGAGCAGTTCTTC.

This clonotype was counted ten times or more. CDR3 sequence (DNA): TGTGCCTGGATGGGGCGGACAGGGGTTCGCAATGAGCAGTTCTTC. Amino acid sequence: CAWMGRTGVRNEQFF. V is TRBV30 and J is TRBJ2-1; 9 bases map to TRBD1. Germline CDR1 reads GTSNPN; CDR2 reads SVGIG (reference sequence). This CDR3 has 15 residues. The V and J ends lost 4 bases and 6 bases, in that order; junction bases with no gene match: 10.

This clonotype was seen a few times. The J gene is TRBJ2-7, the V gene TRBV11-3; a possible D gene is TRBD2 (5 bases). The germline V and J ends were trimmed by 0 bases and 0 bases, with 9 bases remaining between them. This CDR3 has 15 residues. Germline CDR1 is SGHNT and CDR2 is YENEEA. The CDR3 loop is CASSLDSGSSYEQYF. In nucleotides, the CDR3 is TGTGCCAGCAGCTTAGATTCGGGAAGCTCCTACGAGCAGTACTTC. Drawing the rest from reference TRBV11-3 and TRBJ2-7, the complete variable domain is EAGVVQSPRYKIIEKKQPVAFWCNPISGHNTLYWYLQNLGQGPELLIRYENEEAVDDSQLPKDRFSAERLKGVDSTLKIQPAELGDSAVYLCASSLDSGSSYEQYFGPGTRLTVT.

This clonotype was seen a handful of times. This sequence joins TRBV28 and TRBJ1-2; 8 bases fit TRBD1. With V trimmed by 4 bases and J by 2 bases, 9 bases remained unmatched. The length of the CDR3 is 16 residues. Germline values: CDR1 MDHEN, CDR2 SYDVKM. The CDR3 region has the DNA TGTGCCAGCAGTTCCTTCGACAGGGGTTTAAACTATGGCTACACCTTC. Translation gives CASSSFDRGLNYGYTF.